These T cell receptor beta chains were read from a single sample in a study of control samples from healthy donors and cancer patients. Clones were sequenced by immunoSEQ multiplex PCR, and TCRdb holds only the in-frame ones, with some missing. The sample carries 150,000 to 200,000 clones, about nine tenths recorded once. Sequenced: blood. The receptor source for this set is a woman under 40 in good health. Both conserved end residues are part of each CDR3. The size entry is marked missing in some rows and otherwise reads once, few, many or a size class.

len | j_gene | v_gene | abundance | CDR3aa
14 | TRBJ2-3 | TRBV7-2 | . | CASSLDRGTDTQYF
16 | TRBJ2-1 | TRBV24-1 | . | CATSASGAGSYNEQFF
16 | TRBJ1-2 | TRBV27 | . | CASSLRGGQALYGYTF
12 | TRBJ1-2 | TRBV28 | . | CASSPPTGGYTF
16 | TRBJ2-7 | TRBV9 | . | CASSVAGQGRSYEQYF
16 | TRBJ1-4 | TRBV6-2/TRBV6-3 | . | CASSTLRTGPNEKLFF
13 | TRBJ1-2 | TRBV7-9 | . | CASSLRADYGYTF
11 | TRBJ2-5 | TRBV6-5 | . | CASSASETQYF
17 | TRBJ1-1 | TRBV6-1 | . | CASSEAGGGFRRTEAFF
15 | TRBJ1-1 | TRBV28 | . | CASSLGNRGRTEAFF
15 | TRBJ1-1 | TRBV25-1 | . | CASSKQGARGTEAFF
13 | TRBJ1-2 | TRBV10-3 | once | CAISGTSNYGYTF
11 | TRBJ1-1 | TRBV29-1 | . | CSVRGNTEAFF
14 | TRBJ2-1 | TRBV2 | . | CASSDRTGYNEQFF
12 | TRBJ2-3 | TRBV6-5 | . | CASGIAGDTQYF
13 | TRBJ2-1 | TRBV3-1/TRBV3-2 | . | CASSQVLRNEQFF
13 | TRBJ2-7 | TRBV7-2 | . | CASSAQGVSEQYF
15 | TRBJ2-6 | TRBV6-2/TRBV6-3 | . | CASSYSGSGANVLTF
13 | TRBJ1-5 | TRBV6-1 | . | CASSDRPNQPQHF
11 | TRBJ2-7 | TRBV13 | . | CASSLDYEQYF
13 | TRBJ1-6 | TRBV6-5 | . | CASSSGQNSPLHF
14 | TRBJ2-3 | TRBV19 | . | CASSIAEGRDTQYF
13 | TRBJ2-5 | TRBV5-1 | . | CASSLQGEETQYF
14 | TRBJ1-2 | TRBV27 | . | CASSLSGGNYGYTF
15 | TRBJ2-5 | TRBV18 | . | CASSIGLAGGETQYF
13 | TRBJ1-4 | TRBV10-2 | . | CASSGQGDEKLFF
14 | TRBJ1-1 | TRBV18 | once | CASSPRDTGTEAFF
15 | TRBJ2-7 | TRBV7-3 | . | CASSLGQGGTYEQYF
14 | TRBJ1-5 | TRBV7-9 | . | CASSWTGANQPQHF
14 | TRBJ2-7 | TRBV25-1 | . | CASRGRVRGYEQYF
14 | TRBJ2-1 | TRBV6-5 | . | CASSPRLADNEQFF
12 | TRBJ1-5 | TRBV14 | once | CAGSLGQQPQHF
14 | TRBJ2-3 | TRBV6-5 | . | CASSYIQGTDTQYF
14 | TRBJ1-3 | TRBV7-5 | . | CARSSTGGGNTIYF
15 | TRBJ2-7 | TRBV7-2 | . | CASSLGGLAGGQQYF
15 | TRBJ1-6 | TRBV7-9 | . | CASSSGDTHNSPLHF
14 | TRBJ2-1 | TRBV3-1/TRBV3-2 | . | CASSQGPQYNEQFF
16 | TRBJ2-3 | TRBV11-2 | . | CASSLVEAGGRDTQYF
13 | TRBJ2-7 | TRBV12-3/TRBV12-4 | . | CASSWDRGYEQYF
16 | TRBJ1-5 | TRBV27 | . | CASSSGTGFPNQPQHF
13 | TRBJ1-5 | TRBV12-3/TRBV12-4 | . | CASSPYRDQPQHF
14 | TRBJ2-1 | TRBV5-1 | . | CASGTSGGYNEQFF
14 | TRBJ2-3 | TRBV28 | . | CASSLQGGTDTQYF
13 | TRBJ1-2 | TRBV3-1/TRBV3-2 | . | CASSQSRGYGYTF
14 | TRBJ2-7 | TRBV3-1/TRBV3-2 | . | CASSPGQSLYEQYF
15 | TRBJ2-3 | TRBV13 | once | CASSLGGYRGDTQYF
15 | TRBJ2-7 | TRBV7-2 | . | CASSLAVAGGYEQYF
13 | TRBJ1-6 | TRBV6-5 | . | CASRTTGISPLHF
15 | TRBJ2-5 | TRBV4-2 | . | CASSQGGRGEETQYF
16 | TRBJ2-2 | TRBV19 | . | CASSSYNGGAGGELFF
16 | TRBJ2-3 | TRBV4-2 | . | CASSPRRTGDTDTQYF
15 | TRBJ2-3 | TRBV2 | . | CASSRGTGSTDTQYF
13 | TRBJ1-4 | TRBV12-3/TRBV12-4 | . | CASSLGGTGKLFF